These 6 T cell receptor beta chains were all obtained from the same sample, sequenced in a study of regulatory T cells in long-lasting Graves disease. The TCR beta library used iRepertoire HTBI primers with Arm-PCR amplification of CDR3. One entry per CDR3 protein, called by TCRdb with MiXCR from the multiplex PCR reads. Of under 500,000 distinct CDR3 sequences in the sample, less than 25% were seen once. Time point in this sample: persistent/refractory GD, antithyroid drugs over 5 years with positive TRAb. The TCR library used RNA extracted from PBMCs. Material: peripheral blood mononuclear cells (PBMCs), obtained when the disease was refractory, from a patient treated with antithyroid drugs. The receptor source for this set is a female donor with Graves disease.

This clonotype has a single count. V gene TRBV4-3 combines with J gene TRBJ2-2, with TRBD2 matching over 8 bases. V lost 1 base and J lost 4; bases outside the gene matches: 5. Germline-derived CDR1 and CDR2 are LGHNA and YSLEER. The CDR3 covers 16 residues. The CDR3 reads CASSQGGGRTTGELFF. The CDR3 DNA sequence: TGCGCCAGCAGCCAAGGGGGCGGGAGGACCACCGGGGAGCTGTTTTTT.

The chain combines TRBV14 with TRBJ2-1, with 11 bases aligning to TRBD2. CDR1 and CDR2 from the germline V gene are SGHDN and FVKESK. The CDR3 is made up of 17 amino acids. Trimming at V came to 1 base and at J to 7 bases, leaving 9 bases not matched to a gene. The CDR3 nucleotides read TGTGCCAGCAGCCAAGCCTTAACTAGCGGGAGAGGTAATGAGCAGTTCTTC. It specifies CASSQALTSGRGNEQFF.

This clonotype has more than one count but fewer than ten. The rearrangement joins TRBV11-2 to TRBJ1-6, with 8 bases identical to TRBD1. The CDR3 is 16 residues long. Trimming cost V 5 bases and J 2 bases; bases outside gene matches: 5. The germline gives CDR1 SGHAT, CDR2 FQNNGV. CDR3 bases: TGTGCCAGCAGCCAGCAGGGGGCGACCTATAATTCACCCCTCCACTTT. It codes for CASSQQGATYNSPLHF.

CDR3 sequence: CASSPPTGNVRSTQYF. CDR3 DNA: TGTGCCAGCTCACCACCGACCGGGAACGTCAGGTCTACGCAGTATTTT. The V and J genes are TRBV18 and TRBJ2-3; D is perhaps TRBD2 (5 bases). Germline CDR1 is KGHSH and CDR2 is LQKENI. Deletions cut 0 bases from V and 8 bases from J, with 18 bases between. The CDR3 covers 16 residues.

This clonotype came up a few times. The chain carries TRBV30 and TRBJ2-2, with no clear D. The CDR3 is 12 residues long. The V end was cut by 7 bases, the J end by 2 bases, with 8 bases between. CDR1 and CDR2 from the germline V gene are GTSNPN and SVGIG (reference sequence). The CDR3 coding sequence is TGTGCCTCCGATGAAAACACCGGGGAGCTGTTTTTT. Protein: CASDENTGELFF.

This clonotype showed up just a few times. The chain employs TRBV25-1 and TRBJ1-1, with D uncertain. The germline V gene encodes CDR1 MGHDK and CDR2 SYGVNS. V dropped 4 bases and J dropped 4 bases, with 10 bases sitting between them. The CDR3 has 13 residues. The CDR3 sequence: CASSGGLITEAFF. The CDR3 DNA reads TGTGCCAGCAGTGGGGGATTGATCACTGAAGCTTTCTTT. The whole variable domain, filled in from reference TRBV25-1 and TRBJ1-1, reads EADIYQTPRYLVIGTGKKITLECSQTMGHDKMYWYQQDPGMELHLIHYSYGVNSTEKGDLSSESTVSRIRTEHFPLTLESARPSHTSQYLCASSGGLITEAFFGQGTRLTVV.